Reported below is one T cell receptor (beta chain). Its target is unknown. These data belong to a study of cytomegalovirus exposure and HLA in healthy donors. Healthy bone marrow donors made up the donor group. General observations from the study: Rarity held for most TCR sequences, but there were some public TCRs that occurred in many donors. Because they were indistinguishable, some V segments, including TRBV6-2 and TRBV6-3, were excluded. A later analysis by the authors found several of the most significant clusters apparently linked to common viral pathogens.

Germline V gene data show CDR1 as SNHLY and CDR2 as FYNNEI. Germline trimming cut 2 bases from V and 0 bases from J; bases unmatched to any gene: 3. The length of the CDR3 is 16 residues. With 60 Vbeta and 13 Jbeta primers, the PCR was carried out. Using immunoSEQ multiplex PCR, the repertoire was profiled, and TCRdb retains in-frame clones only, with some absent. The specimen's table records about 130,000 clones. Sequencing was carried out using PBMCs. The chain has TRBV2 and TRBJ2-3; 9 bases agree with TRBD2. The TCR was taken from a middle-aged man in good health and CMV-seronegative. CDR3 protein: CASSELTSGSTDTQYF. The CDR3 region has the DNA TGTGCCAGCAGTGAATTGACTAGCGGAAGCACAGATACGCAGTATTTT.